Listed below are T cell receptor beta chains from one sample, sequenced in a study of CD8+ T cells in alopecia areata. Profiling relied on immunoSEQ multiplex PCR, and the TCRdb table lists in-frame clones only, not all of them. The data show about 150,000 clones, about 89% seen once. The sample consisted of CD8+ T cells sorted from blood, taken at week 0. These receptors were collected from a human donor with alopecia areata. The CDR3 runs from the conserved cysteine through the conserved F or W. Fields, in order: CDR3 DNA, CDR3 protein, V gene, clone size, J gene, D gene. D genes are given only for firm matches. For some rows the clone size is stated as once, few or many, or as a class when expanded; others skip it.

DNA: TGTGCCAGCAGCGTAGGAGGGAGGGATGAGCAGTTCTTC
CDR3: CASSVGGRDEQFF
V: TRBV9
size: once
J: TRBJ2-1
D: TRBD2

DNA: TGCGCCAGCAGCCACCCCGGGACAGGGTTTTCCCTATCAGAGGAAAAACTGTTTTTT
CDR3: CASSHPGTGFSLSEEKLFF
V: TRBV4-1
size: once
J: TRBJ1-4
D: TRBD1

DNA: TGTGCCAGCAGCCAAAGGACTACCCCGCAAGAGACCCAGTACTTC
CDR3: CASSQRTTPQETQYF
V: TRBV7-9
size: -
J: TRBJ2-5
D: -

DNA: TGCGCCAGCGCTAGGACAGGGGGAACCGGGGAGCTGTTTTTT
CDR3: CASARTGGTGELFF
V: TRBV5-1
size: -
J: TRBJ2-2
D: TRBD1

DNA: TGTGCCAGCAGTACAGGGGAGGATGAGCAGTTCTTC
CDR3: CASSTGEDEQFF
V: TRBV2
size: -
J: TRBJ2-1
D: -

DNA: TGCAGCGTTGGACAGGGGGGAAACACTGAAGCTTTCTTT
CDR3: CSVGQGGNTEAFF
V: TRBV29-1
size: -
J: TRBJ1-1
D: TRBD1

DNA: TGCGCCAGCAGCTTGGTAGCCGCGAACTATGGCTACACCTTC
CDR3: CASSLVAANYGYTF
V: TRBV5-1
size: -
J: TRBJ1-2
D: -

DNA: TGTGCCAGCAGTTTAGCCAGGAACAATGAGCAGTTCTTC
CDR3: CASSLARNNEQFF
V: TRBV27
size: -
J: TRBJ2-1
D: -

DNA: TGTGCCAGCAGTTTGGCTCCCAGCTCTGGAAACACCATATATTTT
CDR3: CASSLAPSSGNTIYF
V: TRBV27
size: -
J: TRBJ1-3
D: -

DNA: TGTGCCAGCAGCTTGGCGCTGTTGAACACCGGGGAGCTGTTTTTT
CDR3: CASSLALLNTGELFF
V: TRBV5-6
size: -
J: TRBJ2-2
D: -

DNA: TGTGCCAGCAGTGAAGTAGGCAATTCCTACGAGCAGTACTTC
CDR3: CASSEVGNSYEQYF
V: TRBV6-1
size: once
J: TRBJ2-7
D: -

DNA: TGTGCCAGCAGCTTGGGAGTTTGGAGGACAGGGGACGACACCGGGGAGCTGTTTTTT
CDR3: CASSLGVWRTGDDTGELFF
V: TRBV5-5
size: -
J: TRBJ2-2
D: TRBD1

DNA: TGCGCCAGCAGCCTGCAGGGGCTGGGCACTGAAGCTTTCTTT
CDR3: CASSLQGLGTEAFF
V: TRBV5-1
size: -
J: TRBJ1-1
D: -

DNA: TGTGCCAGCAGCTTAATTAGGGATGATGAGCAGTTCTTC
CDR3: CASSLIRDDEQFF
V: TRBV7-2
size: -
J: TRBJ2-1
D: -

DNA: TGTGCCAGCAGCCAGACAGGGAGCTCCTACGAGCAGTACTTC
CDR3: CASSQTGSSYEQYF
V: TRBV7-9
size: -
J: TRBJ2-7
D: TRBD1

DNA: TGTGCCAGCAGTTTATCTTCATCTAGCACAGATACGCAGTATTTT
CDR3: CASSLSSSSTDTQYF
V: TRBV27
size: few
J: TRBJ2-3
D: -

DNA: TGTGCCAGCAGTTTATACAGGGGGACTGGCGAGCAGTACTTC
CDR3: CASSLYRGTGEQYF
V: TRBV27
size: -
J: TRBJ2-7
D: TRBD1

DNA: TGTGCCAGTAGTATATCCGCGGGACTAGCGGGAGAGGCAGATACGCAGTATTTT
CDR3: CASSISAGLAGEADTQYF
V: TRBV19
size: -
J: TRBJ2-3
D: TRBD2

DNA: TGTGCCAGCAGTGGTCACGAGCAGTACTTC
CDR3: CASSGHEQYF
V: TRBV2
size: -
J: TRBJ2-7
D: -

DNA: TGTGCCAGCAGCTTAGCGCTCGGGCGGGGCGGAGAGACCCAGTACTTC
CDR3: CASSLALGRGGETQYF
V: TRBV7-2
size: -
J: TRBJ2-5
D: -

DNA: TGTGCCATCCGCCCGAGCCAGACAGAATACTCCTACGAGCAGTACTTC
CDR3: CAIRPSQTEYSYEQYF
V: TRBV10-3
size: -
J: TRBJ2-7
D: -

DNA: TGCAGCGTTGAGGTCGTGGGGTCCGCCTACAATGAGCAGTTCTTC
CDR3: CSVEVVGSAYNEQFF
V: TRBV29-1
size: -
J: TRBJ2-1
D: -

DNA: TGTGCCAGTAGCCAAATCGAGGCCTACGAGCAGTACTTC
CDR3: CASSQIEAYEQYF
V: TRBV19
size: -
J: TRBJ2-7
D: -

DNA: TGTGCCAGCAGCCCAGGGGTCCCCGGGGAGCTGTTTTTT
CDR3: CASSPGVPGELFF
V: TRBV5-5
size: -
J: TRBJ2-2
D: -

DNA: TGTGCCAGCAGCTTGAGGACTAGCGGGGGGATCAATGAGCAGTTCTTC
CDR3: CASSLRTSGGINEQFF
V: TRBV7-3
size: -
J: TRBJ2-1
D: TRBD2

DNA: TGCAGCGCGCGACTAAGCGGTACCTACGAGCAGTACTTC
CDR3: CSARLSGTYEQYF
V: TRBV29-1
size: -
J: TRBJ2-7
D: -

DNA: TGTGCCTGGAGTCCCAGCCGTAATGAGCAGTTCTTC
CDR3: CAWSPSRNEQFF
V: TRBV30
size: -
J: TRBJ2-1
D: -

DNA: TGCGCCAGCAGCCTGCACCGGGACAGTGAACTTAATGAAAAACTGTTTTTT
CDR3: CASSLHRDSELNEKLFF
V: TRBV5-1
size: -
J: TRBJ1-4
D: TRBD1

DNA: TGCGCCAGCAGCCAAGATCGAACCTACGAGCAGTACTTC
CDR3: CASSQDRTYEQYF
V: TRBV4-1
size: -
J: TRBJ2-7
D: -

DNA: TGTGCCAGCAGTGTTTCAGACACTGAAGCTTTCTTT
CDR3: CASSVSDTEAFF
V: TRBV2
size: once
J: TRBJ1-1
D: -

DNA: TGTGCCATCGGATCCGACAATCAGCCCCAGCATTTT
CDR3: CAIGSDNQPQHF
V: TRBV10-3
size: -
J: TRBJ1-5
D: -

DNA: TGTGCCAGCAGCTTAAGGGCCGAAGGTAGCTATGGCTACACCTTC
CDR3: CASSLRAEGSYGYTF
V: TRBV5-4
size: -
J: TRBJ1-2
D: -

DNA: TGTGCCAGCAGATCGGGTGTAAGCGGGGGGTCAAATGAGCAGTTCTTC
CDR3: CASRSGVSGGSNEQFF
V: TRBV7-9
size: -
J: TRBJ2-1
D: TRBD2

DNA: TGTGCCAGCAGCTTAGTCGTCACTAACACTGAAGCTTTCTTT
CDR3: CASSLVVTNTEAFF
V: TRBV7-9
size: -
J: TRBJ1-1
D: -

DNA: TGCGCCAGCAGCCAAGAAGGCCTCATGAACACTGAAGCTTTCTTT
CDR3: CASSQEGLMNTEAFF
V: TRBV4-1
size: once
J: TRBJ1-1
D: -

DNA: TGCGCCAGCAGCCAAGGGCACCGAGACAGCGATTACGAGCAGTACTTC
CDR3: CASSQGHRDSDYEQYF
V: TRBV4-1
size: -
J: TRBJ2-7
D: -

DNA: TGTGCCAGCAGAGCGGGAGAAGGCAATGAGCAGTTCTTC
CDR3: CASRAGEGNEQFF
V: TRBV7-2
size: -
J: TRBJ2-1
D: TRBD2

DNA: TGTGCCAGCAGCTTCCCGGGACTAGCGGGGGAGGGGTTCTTC
CDR3: CASSFPGLAGEGFF
V: TRBV7-2
size: -
J: TRBJ2-1
D: TRBD2

DNA: TGTGCCAAACCACATGGGGCAAGGAATGGCTACACCTTC
CDR3: CAKPHGARNGYTF
V: TRBV2
size: -
J: TRBJ1-2
D: -

DNA: TGTGCCAGCAGTTTAGCCAGGAACTACAATGAGCGGTTCTTC
CDR3: CASSLARNYNERFF
V: TRBV27
size: -
J: TRBJ2-1
D: -

DNA: TGTGCCAGCAGCGATACCGCATCCTACAATGAGCAGTTCTTC
CDR3: CASSDTASYNEQFF
V: TRBV27
size: -
J: TRBJ2-1
D: -

DNA: TGTGCCAGCAGACAAAGGACTTGGCTTGAGGAGCAGTTCTTC
CDR3: CASRQRTWLEEQFF
V: TRBV6-1
size: -
J: TRBJ2-1
D: -

DNA: TGTGCCAGCAGGAGGGGAGGAGGCAATCAGCCCCAGCATTTT
CDR3: CASRRGGGNQPQHF
V: TRBV2
size: -
J: TRBJ1-5
D: -

DNA: TGTGCCAGCAGTTACTATGCTTGGACTAGAAGCTACGAGCAGTACTTC
CDR3: CASSYYAWTRSYEQYF
V: TRBV6-5
size: -
J: TRBJ2-7
D: TRBD2

DNA: TGCAGCGTTGAACGGACAGGAAATTCACCCCCCTACTTT
CDR3: CSVERTGNSPPYF
V: TRBV29-1
size: -
J: TRBJ1-6
D: TRBD1

DNA: TGTGCCAGCAGCTTAATAGGGGCAGGGGGCGCCTCGTTCGACAATGAGCAGTTCTTC
CDR3: CASSLIGAGGASFDNEQFF
V: TRBV7-2
size: -
J: TRBJ2-1
D: TRBD1

DNA: TGTGCCAGCAGCCAAGGGACCGGCGATGAGCAGTTCTTC
CDR3: CASSQGTGDEQFF
V: TRBV11-1
size: once
J: TRBJ2-1
D: -

DNA: TGTGCCAGCAGCGTATCGGGTAGCGGGATTGGCAATGAGCAGTTCTTC
CDR3: CASSVSGSGIGNEQFF
V: TRBV9
size: -
J: TRBJ2-1
D: TRBD2

DNA: TGTGCCAGCAGCTTAGCGTCCCAAGAGACCCAGTACTTC
CDR3: CASSLASQETQYF
V: TRBV7-9
size: -
J: TRBJ2-5
D: -

DNA: TGTGCCATCAGTGAGTCGGTTTCCCGGAGTGGGGAGACCCAGTACTTC
CDR3: CAISESVSRSGETQYF
V: TRBV10-3
size: -
J: TRBJ2-5
D: -

DNA: TGTGCCAGCAGTGGGGGACAGGACAACTACAATGAGCAGTTCTTC
CDR3: CASSGGQDNYNEQFF
V: TRBV27
size: -
J: TRBJ2-1
D: TRBD1

DNA: TGCGCCAGCAGCGCGCGCCCGGGACAGATCTCCTACGAGCAGTACTTC
CDR3: CASSARPGQISYEQYF
V: TRBV5-1
size: -
J: TRBJ2-7
D: TRBD1

DNA: TGTGCCAGCAGCGGCGAAGGTGTCAAGCAGTACTTC
CDR3: CASSGEGVKQYF
V: TRBV9
size: -
J: TRBJ2-7
D: -

DNA: TGTGCCAGCAGCTTAGTACCCGGGACTAGCGGAAGCACAGATACGCAGTATTTT
CDR3: CASSLVPGTSGSTDTQYF
V: TRBV7-9
size: -
J: TRBJ2-3
D: TRBD2

DNA: TGTGCCAGCAGCTTGGATGGGACCCCTGAAGCTTTCTTT
CDR3: CASSLDGTPEAFF
V: TRBV5-4
size: -
J: TRBJ1-1
D: -